These 3 T cell receptor beta chains came from one sample sequenced in a study of cytomegalovirus exposure and HLA in healthy donors. PCR primers comprised 60 Vbeta and 13 Jbeta primers. The method was immunoSEQ multiplex PCR; TCRdb's version includes in-frame clones alone and lacks a portion of them. Its listing shows some 130,000 clones. Sequenced sample: PBMCs. The receptors stem from a woman aged 40-49 years in good health and CMV-seropositive.

The chain couples TRBV6-5 to TRBJ1-1; D is ambiguous. Trimming pared 3 bases from V and 0 bases from J, leaving 11 bases between. The CDR3 is 15 amino acids. Germline V gene lookup returns CDR1 MNHEY and CDR2 SVGAGI. In nucleotides, the CDR3 is TGTGCCAGCAGTTATTCATCAGCGATGAACACTGAAGCTTTCTTT. The encoded protein is CASSYSSAMNTEAFF.

The chain recombines TRBV5-6 with TRBJ2-7, with D hard to call. The CDR3 has 15 residues. V was trimmed by 4 bases and J by 2 bases, leaving 16 bases between them. Germline V lookup: CDR1 SGHDT, CDR2 YYEEEE. CDR3 sequence (DNA): TGTGCCAGCAGCCCCACAGCCCTAAAAGCCTACGAGCAGTACTTC. This gives the protein CASSPTALKAYEQYF.

The chain recombines TRBV28 with TRBJ1-3; the match to TRBD1 covers 7 bases. V was clipped by 5 bases and J by 0 bases; unmatched bases: 7. Germline values: CDR1 MDHEN, CDR2 SYDVKM. The CDR3 runs to 16 residues. The CDR3 coding sequence is TGTGCCAGCAGTCTCGGGACAGCTAGCTCTGGAAACACCATATATTTT. Residues: CASSLGTASSGNTIYF.